These 20 T cell receptor beta chains came from one sample sequenced in a study of T cells in localized non-small cell lung cancer. TCRdb's copy holds only in-frame clones and misses some; the assay was immunoSEQ multiplex PCR. The repertoire holds more than 20,000 clones, with around 87% as singletons. This sample comprised PBMCs, obtained before any cancer treatment. Source of these receptors: a man aged 40-75 years with stage II lung adenocarcinoma.

The chain joins TRBV2 to TRBJ2-3; D remains unclear. Deletions cut 4 bases from V and 6 bases from J, with 11 bases between. Germline assignment: CDR1 SNHLY and CDR2 FYNNEI. This CDR3 has 13 residues. Written as DNA, the CDR3 is TGTGCCAGCAGTGGCCCCGCTGGGGATACGCAGTATTTT. It codes for CASSGPAGDTQYF. Looking up the rest from reference TRBV2 and TRBJ2-3 gives the full variable domain: EPEVTQTPSHQVTQMGQEVILRCVPISNHLYFYWYRQILGQKVEFLVSFYNNEISEKSEIFDDQFSVERPDGSNFTLKIRSTKLEDSAMYFCASSGPAGDTQYFGPGTRLTVL.

This clone was seen only once. The chain carries TRBV5-1 and TRBJ1-6, with TRBD1 identical over 11 bases. In germline, CDR1 is SGHRS, CDR2 YFSETQ. V shed 2 bases and J 6 bases; nucleotides not matched to a gene: 4. The CDR3 is 16 residues long. In nucleotides, the CDR3 is TGCGCCAGCAGCTTAGGACAGGGGGCTGCTAATTCACCCCTCCACTTT. Translated, it gives CASSLGQGAANSPLHF.

There are a few counts of this clone. The chain has TRBV4-3 and TRBJ1-1; D remains unclear. The CDR3 consists of 14 residues. CDR1 and CDR2 (germline): LGHNA, YSLEER. V dropped 1 base and J dropped 7 bases, with 13 bases sitting between them. CDR3 in DNA: TGCGCCAGCAGCCAAGGACGGACGATGGGTGAAGCTTTCTTT. Protein sequence: CASSQGRTMGEAFF.

The count of this clone is one. The chain combines TRBV10-3 with TRBJ2-3, with D uncertain. V was cut by 10 bases and J by 1 base, with 12 bases left in between. The CDR3 contains 13 residues. Germline V CDR1 and CDR2: ENHRY, SYGVKD. The chain's CDR3 is CASSPSGTDTQYF. In nucleotides, the CDR3 is TGTGCCAGCTCTCCCTCCGGCACAGATACGCAGTATTTT.

In its sample, this clone was seen a few times. This sequence joins TRBV5-4 and TRBJ1-6; TRBD1 might be the D (6 bases). This CDR3 is built from 13 residues. Germline-derived CDR1 and CDR2 are SGHNT and YYREEE (reference sequence). Trimming removed 7 bases at V and 6 bases at J, with 11 bases between. The CDR3 sequence is CASAGQFNSPLHF. The CDR3 DNA reads as TGTGCCAGCGCTGGACAGTTTAATTCACCCCTCCACTTT. Full variable domain (outside the CDR3, taken from reference TRBV5-4 and TRBJ1-6): ETGVTQSPTHLIKTRGQQVTLRCSSQSGHNTVSWYQQALGQGPQFIFQYYREEENGRGNFPPRFSGLQFPNYSSELNVNALELDDSALYLCASAGQFNSPLHFGNGTRLTVT.

The V and J genes are TRBV6-1 and TRBJ2-3; 12 bases are shared with TRBD2. The CDR3 is 15 residues long. V trimming: 7 bases; J trimming: 0 bases; junction bases outside the gene matches: 2. Germline CDR1 is MNHNS and CDR2 is SASEGT. This CDR3 is CASTSGRESTDTQYF. In DNA form, the CDR3 reads TGTGCCAGCACTAGCGGGAGGGAGAGCACAGATACGCAGTATTTT.

The chain employs TRBV5-1 and TRBJ2-3; 9 bases line up with TRBD2. The J segment lost 6 bases and the V segment lost 0 bases, leaving 11 bases of the junction unmatched. Germline V gene lookup returns CDR1 SGHRS and CDR2 YFSETQ. The CDR3 is made up of 17 amino acids. The DNA for the CDR3 is TGCGCCAGCAGCTTGGATAGGGCTAGCGGGGCGTTGGATACGCAGTATTTT. Its protein product is CASSLDRASGALDTQYF.

The rearrangement joins TRBV7-9 to TRBJ1-2; maybe TRBD1 (6 bases). Germline CDR1 SEHNR, CDR2 FQNEAQ (reference sequence). The CDR3 runs 12 residues. The V and J ends lost 7 bases and 12 bases respectively, with 18 bases between them. The CDR3 nucleotides are TGTGCCAGCACCACAGGACAGCTAGAACACACCTTC. Translated: CASTTGQLEHTF.

This rearrangement joins TRBV6-1 to TRBJ1-2; D unresolved. Trimming shortened V by 2 bases and J by 4 bases, and 14 bases separated the two germline ends. The CDR3 totals 15 residues. Looked up from germline, CDR1 is MNHNS and CDR2 is SASEGT. The CDR3 DNA reads as TGTGCCAGCAGTGAAAAGGGTCAGGCCTCCTATGGCTACACCTTC. Translating it yields CASSEKGQASYGYTF.

The V call is TRBV28, the J call TRBJ1-2; D call uncertain. Germline CDR1 reads MDHEN; CDR2 reads SYDVKM. CDR3 length equals 11 residues. V lost 3 bases, J lost 7 bases, and 6 bases lay in between. The CDR3: CASSFFSGYTF. CDR3 nucleotide sequence: TGTGCCAGCAGTTTTTTTAGTGGCTACACCTTC.

V and J are TRBV19 and TRBJ1-4; 8 bases agree with TRBD1. The V gene end was trimmed by 10 bases and the J gene end by 7 bases; junction bases not matched to a gene: 17. This CDR3 has 16 residues. Per germline, CDR1 LNHDA and CDR2 SQIVND (reference sequence). For the CDR3, the DNA is TGTGCCACCGATTCATCGAGGACAGGGTTTGGTGAAAAACTGTTTTTT. The encoded protein is CATDSSRTGFGEKLFF.

This clone has just one count. The V and J genes are TRBV5-8 and TRBJ1-2, with TRBD1 as a possible D gene (5 bases). Trimming cost V 1 base and J 3 bases, with 16 bases left between them. This CDR3 is 16 amino acids long. The V gene's germline CDR1 is SGHTS and CDR2 YDEGEE. The CDR3 nucleotides read TGTGCCAGCAGCTTGCTGATTAGGGGCGGATACTATGGCTACACCTTC. It is translated as CASSLLIRGGYYGYTF.

V and J are TRBV29-1 and TRBJ2-3; 7 bases map to TRBD1. Germline V lookup: CDR1 SQVTM, CDR2 ANQGSEA. J lost 2 bases, V lost 0 bases, and 5 bases had no gene match. This CDR3 has 15 amino acids. Written as DNA, the CDR3 is TGCAGCGTTGAAGATCGCGGACAGGCCACAGATACGCAGTATTTT. This gives the protein CSVEDRGQATDTQYF.

The chain combines TRBV5-1 with TRBJ2-2; 7 bases line up with TRBD2. CDR1 and CDR2 (germline): SGHRS, YFSETQ. The CDR3 has 14 amino acids. With 4 bases clipped from V and 5 bases from J, the junction kept 5 bases outside the gene matches. The CDR3 DNA sequence: TGCGCCAGCAGCAATTGGGAGGGAACCGGGGAGCTGTTTTTT. The encoded protein is CASSNWEGTGELFF. Combining the CDR3 with reference TRBV5-1 and TRBJ2-2 gives the whole variable domain KAGVTQTPRYLIKTRGQQVTLSCSPISGHRSVSWYQQTPGQGLQFLFEYFSETQRNKGNFPGRFSGRQFSNSRSEMNVSTLELGDSALYLCASSNWEGTGELFFGEGSRLTVL.

The chain recombines TRBV29-1 with TRBJ2-5, with 13 nucleotides matching TRBD2. CDR3 size: 16 residues. CDR1 SQVTM and CDR2 ANQGSEA come from the germline V gene. The trim removed 4 bases at V and 1 base at J, leaving 6 bases unmatched. Here the CDR3 reads CSVGMTSGRPQETQYF. CDR3 sequence (DNA): TGCAGCGTTGGTATGACTAGCGGGAGGCCCCAAGAGACCCAGTACTTC.

V and J are TRBV27 and TRBJ1-1; TRBD1 agrees at 9 bases. Germline V gene sequence: CDR1 MNHEY, CDR2 SMNVEV (reference sequence). V was clipped by 3 bases and J by 3 bases; unmatched bases: 5. This CDR3 comprises 15 residues. As DNA, the CDR3 is TGTGCCAGCAGTTTTATACAGGGGGCAGACACTGAAGCTTTCTTT. The encoded protein is CASSFIQGADTEAFF.

V usage is TRBV19 and J usage is TRBJ1-5, with D possibly TRBD1 on 5 matching bases. Germline V gene data show CDR1 as LNHDA and CDR2 as SQIVND (reference sequence). V lost 6 bases, J lost 0 bases, and 9 bases lay in between. This CDR3 has 14 residues. CDR3 sequence (DNA): TGTGCCAGTAGCCAGGGATATAGCAATCAGCCCCAGCATTTT. Amino acids: CASSQGYSNQPQHF.

The chain links TRBV6-1 to TRBJ1-2, with 7 bases aligning to TRBD1. V gave up 2 bases and J gave up 4 bases; unmatched junction bases: 7. This CDR3 contains 15 residues. The germline V gene encodes CDR1 MNHNS and CDR2 SASEGT. For the CDR3, the DNA is TGTGCCAGCAGTGAACTCGGGCAGGGGGTCTATGGCTACACCTTC. Amino acid sequence: CASSELGQGVYGYTF.

The chain employs TRBV6-1 and TRBJ1-3; D is uncertain. CDR3 length: 15 residues. Trimming removed 0 bases at V and 4 bases at J, with 10 bases between. In germline, CDR1 is MNHNS, CDR2 SASEGT. The CDR3 sequence: CASSEARASGNTIYF. The CDR3 bases are TGTGCCAGCAGTGAAGCACGTGCGTCGGGAAACACCATATATTTT.

This sequence joins TRBV5-6 and TRBJ2-3, with 8 bases fitting TRBD1. Looked up from germline, CDR1 is SGHDT and CDR2 is YYEEEE. This CDR3 has 16 residues. With 4 bases clipped from V and 2 bases from J, the junction kept 9 bases outside the gene matches. The DNA of the CDR3 is TGTGCCAGCAGCCGGGCGACAGGGGCTAACACAGATACGCAGTATTTT. Translated, it gives CASSRATGANTDTQYF.